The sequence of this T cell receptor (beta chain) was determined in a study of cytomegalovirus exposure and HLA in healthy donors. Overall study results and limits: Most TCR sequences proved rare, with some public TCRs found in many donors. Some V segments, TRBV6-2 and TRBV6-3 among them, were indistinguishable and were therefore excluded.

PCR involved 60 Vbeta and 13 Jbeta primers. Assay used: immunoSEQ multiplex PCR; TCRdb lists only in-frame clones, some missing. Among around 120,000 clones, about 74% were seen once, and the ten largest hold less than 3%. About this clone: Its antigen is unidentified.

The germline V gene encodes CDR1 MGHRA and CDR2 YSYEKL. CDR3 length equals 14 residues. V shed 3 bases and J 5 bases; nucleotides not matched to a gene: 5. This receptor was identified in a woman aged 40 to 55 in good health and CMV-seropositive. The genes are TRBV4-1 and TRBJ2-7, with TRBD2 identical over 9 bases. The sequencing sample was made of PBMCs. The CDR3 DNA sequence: TGCGCCAGCAGCCAGCCGGGACTAGCAGACGAGCAGTACTTC. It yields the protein CASSQPGLADEQYF.